The 24 T cell receptor beta chains below come from one sample, sequenced in a study of blood T cell repertoires in COVID-19. Profiled with immunoSEQ multiplex PCR; TCRdb holds only in-frame clones, not every one. The repertoire has more than 250,000 clones, almost 85% of them found once; the top ten carry around 5.5%. Sequenced material: peripheral blood. All receptors derive from a man aged 45-65 years with active or convalescent COVID-19.

This chain connects TRBV6-2 or TRBV6-3 to TRBJ2-3; no definite D call. CDR1 and CDR2 from the germline V gene are MNHEY and SVGEGT. The V gene lost 4 bases and the J gene lost 1 base, with 15 bases spanning the gap. This CDR3 has 16 residues. For the CDR3, the DNA is TGTGCCAGCAGTTTACGAGCGCCCATGGGCACAGATACGCAGTATTTT. It codes for CASSLRAPMGTDTQYF.

V usage is TRBV25-1 and J usage is TRBJ1-2; maybe TRBD1 (5 bases). V lost 3 bases to trimming and J lost 7 bases, with 21 bases between them. Germline V gene lookup returns CDR1 MGHDK and CDR2 SYGVNS. The CDR3 length is 16 residues. CDR3 sequence: CASSDPGQGFRAGYTF. In nucleotides, the CDR3 is TGTGCCAGCAGTGACCCCGGACAAGGTTTCAGGGCTGGCTACACCTTC.

The chain uses TRBV2 and TRBJ1-2, with D possibly TRBD1 on 6 matching bases. This CDR3 is 16 amino acids long. V was trimmed by 1 base and J by 2 bases, leaving 14 bases between them. Germline V gene data show CDR1 as SNHLY and CDR2 as FYNNEI. CDR3 sequence: CASSEGRGRRNYGYTF. The CDR3 DNA sequence: TGTGCCAGCAGTGAAGGCAGGGGAAGAAGGAACTATGGCTACACCTTC. The full variable domain, with the rest looked up from reference TRBV2 and TRBJ1-2, is EPEVTQTPSHQVTQMGQEVILRCVPISNHLYFYWYRQILGQKVEFLVSFYNNEISEKSEIFDDQFSVERPDGSNFTLKIRSTKLEDSAMYFCASSEGRGRRNYGYTFGSGTRLTVV.

The V call is TRBV6-2 or TRBV6-3, the J call TRBJ2-1, with TRBD2 matching over 7 bases. The V and J ends lost 5 bases and 6 bases, in that order; junction bases with no gene match: 4. Looked up from germline, CDR1 is MNHEY and CDR2 is SVGEGT. This CDR3 comprises 13 residues. This CDR3 is CASSTSSGNEQFF. In DNA, the CDR3 is TGTGCCAGCAGTACTTCTAGCGGCAATGAGCAGTTCTTC.

This clone has just a few counts. The V and J genes are TRBV5-1 and TRBJ2-7, with 12 bases that match TRBD2. V trimming: 6 bases; J trimming: 6 bases; junction bases outside the gene matches: 7. Germline CDR1 reads SGHRS; CDR2 reads YFSETQ. CDR3 size: 14 residues. The CDR3 DNA reads as TGCGCCAGCACACCGACTAGCGGGAGTATCGAGCAGTACTTC. Its protein is CASTPTSGSIEQYF.

The J gene is TRBJ2-7, the V gene TRBV7-2; D remains ambiguous. Germline-derived CDR1 and CDR2 are SGHTA and FQGNSA. The CDR3 is 14 residues long. With 4 bases removed from V and 4 bases from J, the gap between germline ends came to 14 bases. DNA for the CDR3: TGTGCCAGCAGCTACGACCGATGGAGTTACGAGCAGTACTTC. Translating gives CASSYDRWSYEQYF.

The chain joins TRBV28 to TRBJ2-7; TRBD1 aligns across 8 bases. Germline V gene lookup returns CDR1 MDHEN and CDR2 SYDVKM. Germline trimming cut 3 bases from V and 6 bases from J; bases unmatched to any gene: 4. The CDR3 has 13 amino acids. In DNA form, the CDR3 reads TGTGCCAGCAGTTTCTCAGGGGGCGGCGAGCAGTACTTC. It encodes CASSFSGGGEQYF.

The V call is TRBV28, the J call TRBJ2-3; 7 positions agree with TRBD1. CDR1 is MDHEN and CDR2 is SYDVKM in the germline V gene. The ends lost 2 bases at V and 6 bases at J; junction bases unmatched: 5. There are 14 residues in the CDR3. CDR3: CASSLNRGYDTQYF. DNA of the CDR3: TGTGCCAGCAGTTTAAACAGGGGATACGATACGCAGTATTTT.

The genes are TRBV19 and TRBJ2-7, with TRBD2 identical over 11 bases. This CDR3 is built from 15 residues. Germline V CDR1 and CDR2: LNHDA, SQIVND (reference sequence). With V trimmed by 6 bases and J by 4 bases, 8 bases remained unmatched. The CDR3 region is CASSLRLAGLYEQYF. CDR3 in DNA: TGTGCCAGTAGCCTCCGACTAGCGGGACTTTACGAGCAGTACTTC.

The chain links TRBV20-1 to TRBJ1-2; TRBD1 is a possible D gene (5 bases). Germline V lookup: CDR1 DFQATT, CDR2 SNEGSKA (reference sequence). The CDR3 sequence is 11 residues long. Trimming took off 3 bases at V and 8 bases at J, with 10 bases between the two ends. The CDR3 DNA is TGCAGTGCTAGTTCCACAGGCGGCTACACCTTC. This gives the protein CSASSTGGYTF.

Comments on this clone: This specimen includes other DNA sequences encoding the same CDR3. The rearrangement links TRBV11-2 to TRBJ2-3; D is undetermined. CDR3 length: 13 amino acids. Germline V CDR1 and CDR2: SGHAT, FQNNGV. V lost 0 bases and J lost 3, with 4 bases in between. The chain's CDR3 is CASSLDRTDTQYF. CDR3 DNA: TGTGCCAGCAGCTTAGACAGGACAGATACGCAGTATTTT.

The sample holds a few counts of this clone. V is TRBV7-2 and J is TRBJ2-3; TRBD2 agrees at 9 bases. The CDR3 is 17 residues long. Germline CDR1 reads SGHTA; CDR2 reads FQGNSA. Germline trimming cut 1 base from V and 5 bases from J; bases unmatched to any gene: 10. CDR3 region: CASSLGPAGGPQDTQYF. In DNA form, the CDR3 reads TGTGCCAGCAGCTTAGGACCTGCGGGAGGGCCCCAAGATACGCAGTATTTT.

This sequence joins TRBV5-5 and TRBJ2-7; D gene uncertain. This CDR3 contains 11 residues. V was clipped by 4 bases and J by 4 bases, with 6 bases between them. The germline V gene has CDR1 SGHKS and CDR2 YYEKEE (reference sequence). CDR3 amino acids: CASSLGYEQYF. In DNA, the CDR3 is TGTGCCAGCAGCCTAGGATACGAGCAGTACTTC.

This chain links TRBV28 with TRBJ1-4; 9 bases are shared with TRBD1. In germline, CDR1 is MDHEN, CDR2 SYDVKM. V lost 6 bases and J lost 7; bases outside the gene matches: 12. The CDR3 sequence is 16 residues long. The CDR3 sequence: CASSLQGAGLAEKLFF. The CDR3, as DNA: TGTGCCAGCAGCCTACAGGGGGCCGGTCTGGCTGAAAAACTGTTTTTT.

The chain recombines TRBV4-3 with TRBJ1-1; D perhaps matches TRBD1 (5 bases). The CDR3 spans 14 residues. Trimming pared 0 bases from V and 12 bases from J, leaving 17 bases between. Germline values: CDR1 LGHNA, CDR2 YSLEER. This chain's CDR3 is CASSQDPRQGIPFF. CDR3 in DNA: TGCGCCAGCAGCCAAGATCCCCGTCAGGGTATCCCTTTCTTT.

The genes are TRBV28 and TRBJ1-2, with no clear D. Per germline, CDR1 MDHEN and CDR2 SYDVKM. V lost 5 bases and J 6 bases, leaving 10 bases between the germline ends. The CDR3 contains 12 residues. CDR3 loop: CASSPQLDGYTF. The DNA of the CDR3 is TGTGCCAGCAGTCCCCAGTTGGATGGCTACACCTTC.

V usage is TRBV18 and J usage is TRBJ2-6; D may be TRBD1 (6 bases). With 3 bases removed from V and 0 bases from J, the gap between germline ends came to 15 bases. Germline V gives CDR1 KGHSH, CDR2 LQKENI. CDR3 length equals 18 residues. CDR3 bases: TGTGCCAGCTCACCGACATACAGGGAGCACTCTGGGGCCAACGTCCTGACTTTC. It yields the protein CASSPTYREHSGANVLTF.

The chain uses TRBV3-1 (or the pseudogene TRBV3-2) and TRBJ1-1, with 7 nucleotides matching TRBD1. This CDR3 spans 14 amino acids. Germline V gene sequence: CDR1 LGHDT, CDR2 YNNKEL (reference sequence). V was pared by 1 base and J by 7 bases, with 6 bases of the junction left unmatched. The CDR3 sequence: CASSQVGGDSEAFF. Written as DNA, the CDR3 is TGTGCCAGCAGCCAAGTAGGAGGGGACAGTGAAGCTTTCTTT.

The J gene is TRBJ1-4, the V gene TRBV28; 10 nucleotides line up with TRBD1. The germline CDR1 and CDR2 sequences are MDHEN and SYDVKM. The V gene end was trimmed by 5 bases and the J gene end by 8 bases; junction bases not matched to a gene: 14. The CDR3 extends over 17 amino acids. The CDR3 spells CASSSRDRGVIREKLFF. DNA for the CDR3: TGTGCCAGCAGTAGCCGGGACAGGGGAGTCATACGGGAAAAACTGTTTTTT. The whole variable domain, filled in from reference TRBV28 and TRBJ1-4, reads DVKVTQSSRYLVKRTGEKVFLECVQDMDHENMFWYRQDPGLGLRLIYFSYDVKMKEKGDIPEGYSVSREKKERFSLILESASTNQTSMYLCASSSRDRGVIREKLFFGSGTQLSVL.

This chain uses TRBV7-6 with TRBJ2-1; TRBD1 might be the D (7 bases). Germline CDR1 reads SGHVS; CDR2 reads FNYEAQ. V gave up 1 base and J gave up 4 bases, with 14 bases separating them. This CDR3 has 16 amino acids. The CDR3 loop reads CASSLGMTGTYNEQFF. CDR3 nucleotides: TGTGCCAGCAGCTTAGGGATGACAGGGACTTACAATGAGCAGTTCTTC.

The chain couples TRBV15 to TRBJ2-1, with TRBD1 as a possible D gene (6 bases). Trimming removed 3 bases from V and 6 bases from J, with 9 bases in between. This CDR3 contains 13 residues. CDR1 and CDR2 from the germline V gene are LNHNV and YYDKDF (reference sequence). CDR3 in DNA: TGTGCCACCAGCAGGTCAGGGGCCAATGAGCAGTTCTTC. Its translation is CATSRSGANEQFF.

The chain links TRBV21-1 to TRBJ1-1; TRBD1 reflects the table's D call only, with no check against the DNA. TRBV21-1 is a documented pseudogene. The length of the CDR3 is 12 residues. CDR3 region: CASTTTNTEAFF. The CDR3 nucleotides are TGTGCCAGCACCACAACGAACACTGAAGCTTTCTTT.

The rearrangement uses TRBV3-1 (or the pseudogene TRBV3-2) and TRBJ1-2; 9 bases line up with TRBD1. Germline CDR1 is LGHDT and CDR2 is YNNKEL (reference sequence). V shed 5 bases and J 2 bases; nucleotides not matched to a gene: 6. The CDR3 is 15 residues long. Here the CDR3 reads CASSGRDRENYGYTF. The DNA for the CDR3 is TGTGCCAGCAGCGGCCGGGACAGGGAAAACTATGGCTACACCTTC.

A note on this clone: The junction departs from the called germline gene at one end, perhaps through a read error. Other DNA sequences in the same sample also yield this CDR3. J is TRBJ2-7 and V is TRBV5-3; weak D call: TRBD1 (6 bases). Being an ORF, TRBV5-3 has a function that is uncertain. The CDR3 spans 15 residues. The CDR3 DNA follows: TGTGTCAGAAGCTTGGACCATGACAGGCCGTACGAGCAGTATTTC. Translation gives CVRSLDHDRPYEQYF.